This T cell receptor beta chain was observed in a study of shared clonotypes between healthy human individuals. Study-level information: CD8 memory received one plate per donor, CD8 naive two, CD4 memory three and CD4 naive three. Study outcomes and limitations: Clonotypes shared by all four donors outscored non-shared clonotypes in generation probability.

Deep was the level at which the assay was run. Sequencing was performed with immunoSEQ multiplex PCR; in TCRdb, only in-frame clones are kept and a portion is missing. The profile shows roughly 2 million clones, 85% to 95% of them singletons. Adult Caucasians living in Nashville, Tennessee made up all of the donors. The CDR3 runs to 14 residues. The germline CDR1 and CDR2 sequences are SGHRS and YFSETQ. V was pared by 5 bases and J by 7 bases, with 15 bases between. Note on this clone: Its specificity is not known.

The chain is built from TRBV5-1 and TRBJ2-2, with no clear D. The sequence was collected from a man aged 18 to 35 in good health. Sequences were obtained from naive CD4+ T cells sorted from blood. Subset noted: CD45RA+ positively selected. CDR3 loop: CASRVGSAGGELFF. The CDR3 region has the DNA TGCGCCAGCAGGGTGGGGTCTGCTGGCGGGGAGCTGTTTTTT.